The 10 T cell receptor beta chains given below trace back to one sample, sequenced in a study of blood T cell repertoires in COVID-19. Assay: immunoSEQ multiplex PCR; the TCRdb copy retains only in-frame clones and omits some. The sample yields fewer than 110,000 clones, almost 95% seen once. Material: peripheral blood. These receptor sequences come from a man in his forties or fifties with active COVID-19.

The rearrangement links TRBV9 to TRBJ1-2; the match to TRBD1 covers 12 bases. This CDR3 has 15 amino acids. V was pared by 2 bases and J by 7 bases, with 6 bases of the junction left unmatched. Germline loops: CDR1 SGDLS, CDR2 YYNGEE. The CDR3 here is CASSVPGQGARGYTF. The CDR3 nucleotides are TGTGCCAGCAGCGTTCCGGGACAGGGGGCGCGTGGCTACACCTTC.

V gene TRBV28 combines with J gene TRBJ1-5; 8 nucleotides align to TRBD1. The CDR3 sequence is 15 residues long. V lost 6 bases to trimming and J lost 8 bases; unmatched junction nucleotides: 12. Germline loops: CDR1 MDHEN, CDR2 SYDVKM. CDR3 sequence reads: CASSKGQGTMEPQHF. DNA of the CDR3: TGTGCCAGCAGCAAAGGACAGGGCACAATGGAGCCCCAGCATTTT.

The V call is TRBV11-3, the J call TRBJ2-3; 14 bases map to TRBD2. The CDR3 is 16 amino acids. The V and J ends lost 4 bases and 6 bases, in that order; junction bases with no gene match: 6. Germline V lookup: CDR1 SGHNT, CDR2 YENEEA. CDR3 coding DNA: TGTGCCAGCAGCTACGGGACTAGCGGGAGCTCGGATACGCAGTATTTT. Amino acids: CASSYGTSGSSDTQYF.

There are a few counts of this clone. The V gene is TRBV7-2, the J gene TRBJ1-5; 8 bases map to TRBD1. CDR3 size: 14 residues. Germline-derived CDR1 and CDR2 are SGHTA and FQGNSA. The V gene end was trimmed by 1 base and the J gene end by 7 bases; junction bases not matched to a gene: 3. CDR3 DNA: TGTGCCAGCAGCTTAGGGACAGGGAAACAGCCCCAGCATTTT. Translation gives CASSLGTGKQPQHF.

This clone was observed a handful of times. The CDR3 loop is CASSLAMEGNTIYF. The DNA for the CDR3 is TGTGCCAGCAGCTTAGCGATGGAGGGAAACACCATATATTTT. The chain couples TRBV7-9 to TRBJ1-3; D is unresolved. Germline values: CDR1 SEHNR, CDR2 FQNEAQ (reference sequence). The CDR3 loop spans 14 amino acids. V was pared by 0 bases and J by 4 bases, with 7 bases between.

V gene TRBV7-2 combines with J gene TRBJ2-5; 9 bases fit TRBD2. There are 15 residues in the CDR3. The V gene's germline CDR1 is SGHTA and CDR2 FQGNSA. The ends lost 1 base at V and 4 bases at J; junction bases unmatched: 4. The CDR3 reads CASSLEVAGVETQYF. Here the CDR3 DNA reads TGTGCCAGCAGCTTAGAGGTAGCGGGAGTAGAGACCCAGTACTTC. Combining the CDR3 with reference TRBV7-2 and TRBJ2-5 gives the whole variable domain GAGVSQSPSNKVTEKGKDVELRCDPISGHTALYWYRQSLGQGLEFLIYFQGNSAPDKSGLPSDRFSAERTGGSVSTLTIQRTQQEDSAVYLCASSLEVAGVETQYFGPGTRLLVL.

The chain joins TRBV12-3 or TRBV12-4 to TRBJ2-2; the D is unclear. Trimming removed 3 bases at V and 7 bases at J, with 6 bases between. This CDR3 is 12 amino acids long. CDR3 coding DNA: TGTGCCAGCAGTTTTTTCGGCGGGGAGCTGTTTTTT. Translation: CASSFFGGELFF.

The rearrangement links TRBV7-2 to TRBJ2-7; D may be TRBD2 (6 bases). The CDR3 runs to 13 residues. V gave up 3 bases and J gave up 6 bases, with 12 bases separating them. Germline values: CDR1 SGHTA, CDR2 FQGNSA. The CDR3, as DNA: TGTGCCAGCAGCTTGGCGGGACTCTCCGAGCAGTACTTC. Encoded protein: CASSLAGLSEQYF.

The chain recombines TRBV13 with TRBJ2-1; D ambiguous. V lost 2 bases and J 0 bases, leaving 14 bases between the germline ends. The germline V gene has CDR1 PRHDT and CDR2 FYEKMQ (reference sequence). The CDR3 totals 17 residues. The chain's CDR3 is CASSLSPPEISYNEQFF. The CDR3 nucleotides are TGTGCCAGCAGCTTATCTCCCCCTGAGATCTCCTACAATGAGCAGTTCTTC.

V usage is TRBV29-1 and J usage is TRBJ1-1; TRBD1 agrees at 7 bases. The CDR3 spans 12 residues. J was trimmed by 1 base and V by 7 bases; bases with no gene match: 3. Germline V CDR1 and CDR2: SQVTM, ANQGSEA. Here the CDR3 DNA reads TGCAGCGGGTGGACAGGGAACACTGAAGCTTTCTTT. This encodes CSGWTGNTEAFF.